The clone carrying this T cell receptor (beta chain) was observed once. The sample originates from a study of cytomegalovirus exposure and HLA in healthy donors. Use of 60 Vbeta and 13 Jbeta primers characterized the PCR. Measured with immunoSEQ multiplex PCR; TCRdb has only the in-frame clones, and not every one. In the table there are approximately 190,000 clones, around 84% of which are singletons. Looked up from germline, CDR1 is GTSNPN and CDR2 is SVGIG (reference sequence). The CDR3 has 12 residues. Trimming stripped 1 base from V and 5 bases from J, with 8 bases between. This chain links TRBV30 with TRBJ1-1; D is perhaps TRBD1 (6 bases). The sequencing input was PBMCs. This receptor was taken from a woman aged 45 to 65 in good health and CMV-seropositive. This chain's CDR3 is CAWSDQGTEAFF. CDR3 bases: TGTGCCTGGAGTGATCAGGGGACTGAAGCTTTCTTT.